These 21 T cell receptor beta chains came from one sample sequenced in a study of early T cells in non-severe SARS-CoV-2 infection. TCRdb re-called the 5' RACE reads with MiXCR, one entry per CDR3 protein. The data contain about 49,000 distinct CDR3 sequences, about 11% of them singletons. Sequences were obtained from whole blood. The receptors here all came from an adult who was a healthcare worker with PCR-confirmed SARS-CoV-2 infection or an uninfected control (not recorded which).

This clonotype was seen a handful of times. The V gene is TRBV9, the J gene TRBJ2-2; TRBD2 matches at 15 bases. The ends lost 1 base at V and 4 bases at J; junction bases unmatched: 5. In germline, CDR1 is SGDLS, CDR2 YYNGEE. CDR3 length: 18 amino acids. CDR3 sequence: CASSVSGLAGGGTGELFF. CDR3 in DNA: TGTGCCAGCAGCGTATCGGGACTAGCGGGAGGAGGCACCGGGGAGCTGTTTTTT. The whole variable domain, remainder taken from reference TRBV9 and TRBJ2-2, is DSGVTQTPKHLITATGQRVTLRCSPRSGDLSVYWYQQSLDQGLQFLIQYYNGEERAKGNILERFSAQQFPDLHSELNLSSLELGDSALYFCASSVSGLAGGGTGELFFGEGSRLTVL.

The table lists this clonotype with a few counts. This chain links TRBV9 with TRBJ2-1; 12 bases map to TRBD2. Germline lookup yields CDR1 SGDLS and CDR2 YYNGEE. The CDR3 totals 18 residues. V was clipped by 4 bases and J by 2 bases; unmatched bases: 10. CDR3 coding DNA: TGTGCCAGCAGCCCCCGTCTAGCGGGAGGGCCGGCCTACAATGAGCAGTTCTTC. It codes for CASSPRLAGGPAYNEQFF.

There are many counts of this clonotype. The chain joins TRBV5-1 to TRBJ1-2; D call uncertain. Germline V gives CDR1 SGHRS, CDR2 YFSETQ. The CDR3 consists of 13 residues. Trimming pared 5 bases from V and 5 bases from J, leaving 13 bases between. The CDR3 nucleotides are TGCGCCAGCAGGGAGGTGGCTGGATATGGCTACACCTTC. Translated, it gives CASREVAGYGYTF. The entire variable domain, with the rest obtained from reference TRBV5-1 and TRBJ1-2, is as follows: KAGVTQTPRYLIKTRGQQVTLSCSPISGHRSVSWYQQTPGQGLQFLFEYFSETQRNKGNFPGRFSGRQFSNSRSEMNVSTLELGDSALYLCASREVAGYGYTFGSGTRLTVV.

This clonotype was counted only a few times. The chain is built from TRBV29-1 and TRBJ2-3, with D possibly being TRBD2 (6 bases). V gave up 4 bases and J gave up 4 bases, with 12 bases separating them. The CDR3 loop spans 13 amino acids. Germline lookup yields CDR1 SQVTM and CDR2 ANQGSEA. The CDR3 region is CSVVRDSADTQYF. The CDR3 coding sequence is TGCAGCGTTGTAAGGGACTCGGCAGATACGCAGTATTTT.

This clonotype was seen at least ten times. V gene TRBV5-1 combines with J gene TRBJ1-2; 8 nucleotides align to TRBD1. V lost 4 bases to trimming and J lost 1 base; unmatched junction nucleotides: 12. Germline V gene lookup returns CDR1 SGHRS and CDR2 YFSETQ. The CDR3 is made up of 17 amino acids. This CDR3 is CASSKGLPGQVNYGYTF. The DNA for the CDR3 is TGCGCCAGCAGCAAGGGACTACCGGGACAGGTTAACTATGGCTACACCTTC.

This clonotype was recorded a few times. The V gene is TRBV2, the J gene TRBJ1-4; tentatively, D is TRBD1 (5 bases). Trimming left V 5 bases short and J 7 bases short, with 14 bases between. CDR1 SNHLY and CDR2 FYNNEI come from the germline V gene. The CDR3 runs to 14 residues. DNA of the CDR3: TGTGCCAGCAGTTATGGGGCGTCCAGTGAAAAACTGTTTTTT. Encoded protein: CASSYGASSEKLFF.

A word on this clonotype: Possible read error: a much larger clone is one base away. This CDR3 is CAGGTGALPGANVLTF. CDR3 coding DNA: TGTGCCGGCGGGACAGGGGCCTTACCTGGGGCCAACGTCCTGACTTTC. The chain recombines TRBV25-1 with TRBJ2-6, with 10 bases fitting TRBD1. This CDR3 comprises 16 residues. V was clipped by 11 bases and J by 2 bases; unmatched bases: 9. The germline CDR1 and CDR2 sequences are MGHDK and SYGVNS.

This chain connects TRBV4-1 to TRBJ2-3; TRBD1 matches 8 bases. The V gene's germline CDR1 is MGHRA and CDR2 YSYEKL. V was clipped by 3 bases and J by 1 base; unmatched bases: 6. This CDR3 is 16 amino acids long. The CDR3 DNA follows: TGCGCCAGCAGCCAGGGCAGGGGGCCCCGCACAGATACGCAGTATTTT. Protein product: CASSQGRGPRTDTQYF.

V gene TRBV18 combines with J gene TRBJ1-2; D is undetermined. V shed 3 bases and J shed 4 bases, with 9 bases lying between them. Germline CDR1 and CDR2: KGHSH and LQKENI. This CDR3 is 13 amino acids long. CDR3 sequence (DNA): TGTGCCAGCTCACCGGGTTCGGGCTATGGCTACACCTTC. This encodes CASSPGSGYGYTF.

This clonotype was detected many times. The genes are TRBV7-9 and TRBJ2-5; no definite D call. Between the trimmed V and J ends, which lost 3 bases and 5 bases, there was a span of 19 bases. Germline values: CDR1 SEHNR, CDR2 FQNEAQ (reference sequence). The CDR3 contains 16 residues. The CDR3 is CASSFFRDLTWETQYF. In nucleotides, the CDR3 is TGTGCCAGCAGCTTCTTCCGCGATCTGACTTGGGAGACCCAGTACTTC.

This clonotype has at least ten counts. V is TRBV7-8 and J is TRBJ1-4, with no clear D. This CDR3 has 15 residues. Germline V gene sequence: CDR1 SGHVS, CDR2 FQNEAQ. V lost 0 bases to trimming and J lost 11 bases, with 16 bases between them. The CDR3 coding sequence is TGTGCCAGCAGCTTAGCTACGGACCCAATGTTGAAACTGTTTTTT. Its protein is CASSLATDPMLKLFF.

In nucleotides, the CDR3 is TGCGCCAGCAGCTTTTCTTCCGCGCAGTATTTT. Protein sequence: CASSFSSAQYF. The rearrangement joins TRBV5-1 to TRBJ2-3; D gene ambiguous. The germline gives CDR1 SGHRS, CDR2 YFSETQ. Deletions cut 2 bases from V and 10 bases from J, with 8 bases between. The CDR3 extends over 11 amino acids.

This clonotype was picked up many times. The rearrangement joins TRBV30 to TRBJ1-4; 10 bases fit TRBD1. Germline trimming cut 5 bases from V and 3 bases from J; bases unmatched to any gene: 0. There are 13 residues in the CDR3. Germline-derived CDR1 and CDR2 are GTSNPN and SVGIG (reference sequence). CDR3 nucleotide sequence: TGTGCCTGGGGACAGGGGGCTAATGAAAAACTGTTTTTT. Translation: CAWGQGANEKLFF.

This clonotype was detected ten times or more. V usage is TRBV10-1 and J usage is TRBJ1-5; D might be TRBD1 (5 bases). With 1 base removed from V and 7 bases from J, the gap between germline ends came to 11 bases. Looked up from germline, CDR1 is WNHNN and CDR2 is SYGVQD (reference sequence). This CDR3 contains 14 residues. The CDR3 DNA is TGCGCCAGCAGTGAGTTTAGGGACCAACAGCCCCAGCATTTT. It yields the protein CASSEFRDQQPQHF.

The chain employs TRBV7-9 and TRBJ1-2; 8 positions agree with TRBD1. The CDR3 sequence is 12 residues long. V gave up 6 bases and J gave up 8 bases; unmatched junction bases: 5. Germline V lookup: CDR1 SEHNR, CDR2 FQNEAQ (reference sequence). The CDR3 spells CASRGDRSGYTF. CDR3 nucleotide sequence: TGTGCCAGCAGAGGGGACAGGTCCGGCTACACCTTC.

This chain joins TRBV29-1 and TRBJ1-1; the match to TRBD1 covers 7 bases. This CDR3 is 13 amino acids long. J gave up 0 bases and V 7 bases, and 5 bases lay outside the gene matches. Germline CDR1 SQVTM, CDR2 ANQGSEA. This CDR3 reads CSGQGQLNTEAFF. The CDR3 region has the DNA TGCAGCGGCCAGGGACAGTTGAACACTGAAGCTTTCTTT.

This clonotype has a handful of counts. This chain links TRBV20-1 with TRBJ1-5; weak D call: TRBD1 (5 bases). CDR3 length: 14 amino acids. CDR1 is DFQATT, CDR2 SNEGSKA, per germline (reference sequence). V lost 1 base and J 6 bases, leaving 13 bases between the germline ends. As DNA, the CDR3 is TGCAGTGCTAGAGGCAGGGCTTCCTCTCAGCCCCAGCATTTT. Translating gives CSARGRASSQPQHF.

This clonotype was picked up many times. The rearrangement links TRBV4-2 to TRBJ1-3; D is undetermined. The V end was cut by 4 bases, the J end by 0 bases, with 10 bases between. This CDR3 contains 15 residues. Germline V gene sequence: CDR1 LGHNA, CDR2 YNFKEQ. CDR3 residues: CASSPKRGSGNTIYF. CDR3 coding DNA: TGTGCCAGCAGCCCGAAGAGAGGCTCTGGAAACACCATATATTTT.

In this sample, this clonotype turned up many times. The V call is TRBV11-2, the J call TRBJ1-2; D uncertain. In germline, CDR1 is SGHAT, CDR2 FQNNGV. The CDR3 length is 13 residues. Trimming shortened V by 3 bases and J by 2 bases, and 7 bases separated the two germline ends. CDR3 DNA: TGTGCCAGCAGCTTGCAATGGAACTATGGCTACACCTTC. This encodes CASSLQWNYGYTF.

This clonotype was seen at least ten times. CDR3 residues: CASSRLAGEQFF. DNA for the CDR3: TGTGCCAGCAGCAGACTAGCGGGCGAGCAGTTCTTC. This chain uses TRBV2 with TRBJ2-1; 10 nucleotides agree with TRBD2. CDR1 SNHLY and CDR2 FYNNEI come from the germline V gene. Unmatched junction bases numbered 3, after V lost 6 bases and J lost 10 bases. The CDR3 is 12 amino acids. Full variable domain (outside the CDR3, taken from reference TRBV2 and TRBJ2-1): EPEVTQTPSHQVTQMGQEVILRCVPISNHLYFYWYRQILGQKVEFLVSFYNNEISEKSEIFDDQFSVERPDGSNFTLKIRSTKLEDSAMYFCASSRLAGEQFFGPGTRLTVL.

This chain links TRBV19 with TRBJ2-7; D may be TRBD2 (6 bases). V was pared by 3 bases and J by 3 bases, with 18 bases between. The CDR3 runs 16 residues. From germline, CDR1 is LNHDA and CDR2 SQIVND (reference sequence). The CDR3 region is CASSIGFGGTSYEQYF. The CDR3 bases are TGTGCCAGTAGTATTGGTTTTGGGGGGACCAGCTACGAGCAGTACTTC. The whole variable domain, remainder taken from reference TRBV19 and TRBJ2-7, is DGGITQSPKYLFRKEGQNVTLSCEQNLNHDAMYWYRQDPGQGLRLIYYSQIVNDFQKGDIAEGYSVSREKKESFPLTVTSAQKNPTAFYLCASSIGFGGTSYEQYFGPGTRLTVT.